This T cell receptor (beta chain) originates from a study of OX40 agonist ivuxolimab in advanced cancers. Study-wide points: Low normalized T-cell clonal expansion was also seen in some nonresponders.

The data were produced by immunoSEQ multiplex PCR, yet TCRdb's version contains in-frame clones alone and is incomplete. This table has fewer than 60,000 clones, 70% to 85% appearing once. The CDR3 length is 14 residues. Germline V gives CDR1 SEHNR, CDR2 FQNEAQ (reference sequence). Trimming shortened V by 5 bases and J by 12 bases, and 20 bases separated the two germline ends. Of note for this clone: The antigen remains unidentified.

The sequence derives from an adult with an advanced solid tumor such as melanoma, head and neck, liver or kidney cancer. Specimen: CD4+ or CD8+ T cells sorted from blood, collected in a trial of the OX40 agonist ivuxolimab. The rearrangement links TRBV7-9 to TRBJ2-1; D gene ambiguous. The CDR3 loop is CASSEKRTPLSQFF. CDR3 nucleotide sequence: TGTGCCAGCAGCGAGAAACGGACCCCTCTCTCGCAGTTCTTC.